This TCR beta chain was documented in a study of T-cell reconstitution after alpha-beta-depleted transplantation in children (dated by TCRdb to between 2015 and 2016). Regarding the complete study: Using TCR repertoire profiling, the study quantitatively followed how T-cell immune reconstitution unfolded in children after TCRalphabeta/CD19-depleted allogeneic hematopoietic cell transplantation. The investigation overall reported the following: Hyperexpanded clone frequencies declined over subsequent months; after one year, T-cell counts and TCRbeta diversity were mostly attributed to newly produced T cells. About two months after transplant, the apparently early recovery of alphabetaT-cell counts reportedly depended on just several hundred clones that had expanded rapidly and came from non-depleted graft cells. In some patients, the high TCRbeta diversity seen at day 60 was put down to recipient T cells and intrathymic progenitors that had survived conditioning.

The CDR3 runs 18 residues from the cysteine to the phenylalanine. CDR3 DNA only is kept here, 54 bases in frame from base 1. According to the germline V gene, CDR1 reads SGHDN and CDR2 reads FVKESK. Compared with germline, V lacks 4 bases and J lacks 0 bases; bases without a gene match: 12. The sample holds a few counts of this clonotype. No antigen is known for it. Per-nucleotide qualities are absent, and no much larger clonotype sits a single base away. Receptor libraries were prepared by PCR. The data were produced on an Illumina HiSeq 2500. TCR libraries were prepared with molecular barcoding, using unique molecular identifiers to normalize TCRbeta repertoire quantification. The public reads were run again by TCRdb, first through fastp at Q25 and then through MiXCR, and only productive beta chains were kept. Rows are combined by CDR3 protein, so each entry shows the most common genes and DNA. This sample has about 500,000 distinct CDR3 sequences in its table, and about an eighth of those were observed once. Of the sample, 14% is held by the ten largest clones.

This sample's treatment or condition label indicates: allogeneic hematopoietic cell transplantation with graft depleted of TCRalphabeta T cells and CD19 B cells. The transplant recipients were children given TCRalphabeta/CD19-depleted allogeneic hematopoietic cell grafts. Sequencing used PBMCs, mostly from graft donor cells, obtained 180 days after TCRalphabeta/CD19-depleted stem cell transplant. The chain uses TRBV14 and TRBJ1-2; 9 middle bases align to TRBD1. This TCR was recovered from a female patient aged 2 to 10 who had a stem cell transplant for aplastic anemia, so the T cells may come from the graft donor. The DNA reads TGTGCCAGCAGCCTCCTCGGGACAGGGAGGCCGACTAACTATGGCTACACCTTC. The translation is CASSLLGTGRPTNYGYTF.